The 19 T cell receptor beta chains below come from one sample, sequenced in a study of T-cell reconstitution after alpha-beta-depleted transplantation in children. Unique molecular identifiers were incorporated during preparation of the TCRbeta library. TCRdb re-derived calls from the PCR reads in MiXCR, one entry per CDR3 protein. The sample shows about 610,000 distinct CDR3 sequences, roughly a tenth of them seen only once. The specimen was PBMCs from the stem cell graft donor, collected from the stem cell graft. The source is a human donor who donated a stem cell graft to a child with acute myeloid leukemia.

The V and J genes are TRBV28 and TRBJ2-7, with TRBD2 matching over 7 bases. V was clipped by 5 bases and J by 2 bases; unmatched bases: 15. The CDR3 runs 17 residues. CDR1 and CDR2 (germline): MDHEN, SYDVKM. The chain's CDR3 is CASSRLPFSGSTYEQYF. In nucleotides, the CDR3 is TGTGCCAGCAGTCGTCTCCCGTTTAGCGGGTCCACCTACGAGCAGTACTTC.

This chain links TRBV29-1 with TRBJ2-7; tentatively, D is TRBD2 (9 bases). This CDR3 has 15 residues. From germline, CDR1 is SQVTM and CDR2 ANQGSEA. V shed 6 bases and J shed 3 bases, with 21 bases lying between them. This chain's CDR3 is CSVYAGGTGDYEQYF. The CDR3 DNA sequence: TGCAGCGTCTACGCGGGAGGGACAGGAGACTACGAGCAGTACTTC.

This clonotype was seen only a few times. Relative to the germline gene, one junction end is altered; a read error may explain this. The chain couples TRBV4-2 to TRBJ2-3, with D maybe TRBD1 (6 bases). Looked up from germline, CDR1 is LGHNA and CDR2 is YNFKEQ. The CDR3 sequence is 16 residues long. CDR3 protein: CASSQDMGASTDTQYF. CDR3 nucleotide sequence: TGCGCCAGCAGCCAAGATATGGGGGCTAGCACAGATACGCAGTATTTT.

This clonotype was seen a few times. Because the CDR3 is missing its conserved closing phenylalanine or tryptophan, this is likely a read error. This chain connects TRBV4-3 to TRBJ2-3, with D unclear. Per germline, CDR1 LGHNA and CDR2 YSLEER. V lost 1 base, J lost 2 bases, and 7 bases lay in between. The CDR3 spans 14 residues. Here the CDR3 reads CASSQATYTDTQYC. In DNA, the CDR3 is TGCGCCAGCAGCCAAGCAACCTACACAGATACGCAGTATTGT.

The chain couples TRBV11-2 to TRBJ2-4; TRBD1 is a possible D gene (6 bases). V lost 2 bases and J 8 bases, leaving 16 bases between the germline ends. This CDR3 is built from 15 residues. The V gene's germline CDR1 is SGHAT and CDR2 FQNNGV. In nucleotides, the CDR3 is TGTGCCAGCAGCTTAAATGGGGGCGAAGGGGACATTCAGTACTTC. It translates to CASSLNGGEGDIQYF.

This clonotype was seen many times. DNA of the CDR3: TGTGCCATCAATCGGGAGGCCAGCACGGTGCAGTACTTC. Translated, it gives CAINREASTVQYF. The gene calls are TRBV10-3 and TRBJ2-7; 7 nucleotides align to TRBD2. Germline CDR1 is ENHRY and CDR2 is SYGVKD. J lost 9 bases, V lost 7 bases, and 12 bases had no gene match. The CDR3 loop spans 13 amino acids.

V is TRBV5-1 and J is TRBJ2-3; tentatively, D is TRBD2 (6 bases). This CDR3 comprises 16 residues. Per germline, CDR1 SGHRS and CDR2 YFSETQ. The V end lost 5 bases, the J end lost 4 bases, and 20 bases lay between the germline ends. In DNA, the CDR3 is TGCGCCAGCAGATCGGGCGGGGACTCCTTTGCAGATACGCAGTATTTT. Protein product: CASRSGGDSFADTQYF. The whole variable domain, filled in from reference TRBV5-1 and TRBJ2-3, reads KAGVTQTPRYLIKTRGQQVTLSCSPISGHRSVSWYQQTPGQGLQFLFEYFSETQRNKGNFPGRFSGRQFSNSRSEMNVSTLELGDSALYLCASRSGGDSFADTQYFGPGTRLTVL.

This clonotype was picked up many times. This chain connects TRBV28 to TRBJ2-2; 7 nucleotides match TRBD2. CDR3 length equals 16 residues. The germline V gene has CDR1 MDHEN and CDR2 SYDVKM. V was pared by 2 bases and J by 4 bases, with 7 bases of the junction left unmatched. This CDR3 is CASSLASGGSTGELFF. The CDR3 DNA reads TGTGCCAGCAGTTTAGCTAGCGGAGGTAGCACCGGGGAGCTGTTTTTT.

This clonotype was seen many times. The chain links TRBV5-6 to TRBJ2-1; D is ambiguous. The length of the CDR3 is 15 residues. Germline CDR1 is SGHDT and CDR2 is YYEEEE. Trimming took 2 bases from V and 3 from J, leaving 12 bases between them. CDR3 region: CASSFSPGNYNEQFF. CDR3 nucleotide sequence: TGTGCCAGCAGCTTTTCTCCGGGTAACTACAATGAGCAGTTCTTC.

This clonotype was seen a handful of times. This sequence joins TRBV19 and TRBJ2-6; maybe TRBD1 (6 bases). CDR3 length: 16 residues. Between the trimmed V and J ends, which lost 5 bases and 3 bases, there was a span of 14 bases. Per germline, CDR1 LNHDA and CDR2 SQIVND (reference sequence). CDR3 protein: CASSLHRVDGANVLTF. DNA of the CDR3: TGTGCCAGTAGTCTTCACAGGGTAGATGGGGCCAACGTCCTGACTTTC.

The chain links TRBV5-1 to TRBJ2-1, with 14 bases matching TRBD2. The CDR3 is 16 amino acids. The trim removed 5 bases at V and 7 bases at J, leaving 8 bases unmatched. Germline V gene lookup returns CDR1 SGHRS and CDR2 YFSETQ. This CDR3 reads CASRGLAGDVRNEQFF. The DNA for the CDR3 is TGCGCCAGCAGGGGACTAGCGGGAGACGTTAGGAATGAGCAGTTCTTC.

The rearrangement links TRBV7-8 to TRBJ1-2; D possibly corresponds to TRBD1 (6 bases). The CDR3 consists of 15 residues. The germline gives CDR1 SGHVS, CDR2 FQNEAQ. Between the trimmed V and J ends, which lost 2 bases and 0 bases, there was a span of 10 bases. This CDR3 is CASSLRQEPNYGYTF. CDR3 DNA sequence: TGTGCCAGCAGCTTACGACAGGAACCTAACTATGGCTACACCTTC.

This clonotype appeared many times. The rearrangement links TRBV28 to TRBJ2-1, with TRBD2 matching over 11 bases. V gave up 11 bases and J gave up 5 bases; unmatched junction bases: 14. This CDR3 spans 16 amino acids. Germline CDR1 and CDR2: MDHEN and SYDVKM. CDR3 protein: CAAGPLGLAGNNEQFF. For the CDR3, the DNA is TGTGCCGCCGGACCGTTAGGACTAGCGGGCAACAATGAGCAGTTCTTC.

This clonotype occurred a few times. The chain links TRBV11-2 to TRBJ2-6; 10 bases line up with TRBD1. This CDR3 spans 19 amino acids. V gave up 0 bases and J gave up 2 bases; unmatched junction bases: 7. Germline CDR1 and CDR2: SGHAT and FQNNGV. CDR3 residues: CASSLEALGTGAGANVLTF. In DNA, the CDR3 is TGTGCCAGCAGCTTAGAGGCCCTCGGGACAGGGGCTGGGGCCAACGTCCTGACTTTC.

This clonotype was counted a few times. The chain carries TRBV7-2 and TRBJ2-7; D remains unclear. The ends were cut back, 1 base at V and 0 bases at J, with 10 bases in the middle. This CDR3 spans 15 amino acids. Germline lookup yields CDR1 SGHTA and CDR2 FQGNSA. CDR3 residues: CASSLGPSSSYEQYF. The CDR3, as DNA: TGTGCCAGCAGCTTAGGGCCCAGCAGCTCCTACGAGCAGTACTTC. Full variable domain (rest looked up from reference TRBV7-2 and TRBJ2-7): GAGVSQSPSNKVTEKGKDVELRCDPISGHTALYWYRQSLGQGLEFLIYFQGNSAPDKSGLPSDRFSAERTGGSVSTLTIQRTQQEDSAVYLCASSLGPSSSYEQYFGPGTRLTVT.

This clonotype was recorded a few times. The rearrangement joins TRBV28 to TRBJ2-5, with 14 nucleotides matching TRBD2. The CDR3 covers 16 residues. V was clipped by 5 bases and J by 6 bases; unmatched bases: 8. Germline V lookup: CDR1 MDHEN, CDR2 SYDVKM. CDR3 coding DNA: TGTGCCAGCAGTCTACCGGGACTAGCGGGAGTTAAGACCCAGTACTTC. The encoded protein is CASSLPGLAGVKTQYF.

V is TRBV29-1 and J is TRBJ2-5; tentatively, D is TRBD1 or TRBD2 (6 bases each). The CDR3 totals 14 residues. The germline V gene has CDR1 SQVTM and CDR2 ANQGSEA. The V gene lost 8 bases and the J gene lost 2 bases, with 18 bases spanning the gap. Here the CDR3 DNA reads TGCAGCTCAGGGGTAGGGGGGCCTCAAGAGACCCAGTACTTC. As protein: CSSGVGGPQETQYF.

The rearrangement joins TRBV29-1 to TRBJ2-7; the D gene is possibly TRBD1 (6 bases). Trimming cost V 4 bases and J 3 bases, with 7 bases left between them. The CDR3 spans 11 residues. CDR1 and CDR2 (germline): SQVTM, ANQGSEA. The CDR3 DNA reads as TGCAGCGTTGTACAGGGCTACGAGCAGTACTTC. It translates to CSVVQGYEQYF.

This clonotype came up many times. V gene TRBV7-9 combines with J gene TRBJ2-7; 9 bases are shared with TRBD1. The ends lost 5 bases at V and 3 bases at J; junction bases unmatched: 5. There are 14 residues in the CDR3. CDR1 is SEHNR and CDR2 is FQNEAQ in the germline V gene (reference sequence). The CDR3 sequence is CASSPRDRVYEQYF. In DNA form, the CDR3 reads TGTGCCAGCAGCCCTCGGGACAGGGTCTACGAGCAGTACTTC.